Presented here are 30 T cell receptor beta chains from one specimen sequenced in a study of T cell responses to AZD1222 COVID-19 vaccine. TCRdb's copy holds only in-frame clones and misses some; the assay was immunoSEQ multiplex PCR. In the table there are about 170,000 clones, 85% to 95% of which are singletons. The material sequenced was peripheral blood, taken on day 0 of AZD1222 vaccination. These receptor sequences come from an adult in good health.

The chain carries TRBV11-2 and TRBJ1-1; D perhaps matches TRBD1 (5 bases). Germline assignment: CDR1 SGHAT and CDR2 FQNNGV. This CDR3 has 19 residues. V shed 4 bases and J shed 2 bases, with 26 bases lying between them. The CDR3: CASSSNHPTEGSRNTEAFF. CDR3 nucleotides: TGTGCCAGCAGCTCCAACCACCCAACCGAGGGGTCTAGAAACACTGAAGCTTTCTTT.

The chain couples TRBV6-5 to TRBJ2-3; D uncertain. The CDR3 has 14 amino acids. CDR1 is MNHEY, CDR2 SVGAGI, per germline. Trimming shortened V by 4 bases and J by 2 bases, and 10 bases separated the two germline ends. For the CDR3, the DNA is TGTGCCAGCAGTTTTCAGTGGCCCACAGATACGCAGTATTTT. Translating it yields CASSFQWPTDTQYF.

The J gene is TRBJ2-5, the V gene TRBV5-1; D is unresolved. Germline V gives CDR1 SGHRS, CDR2 YFSETQ. The germline V and J ends were trimmed by 4 bases and 2 bases, with 3 bases remaining between them. This CDR3 has 11 amino acids. The CDR3 bases are TGCGCCAGCAGCATACAAGAGACCCAGTACTTC. Translation gives CASSIQETQYF.

The chain employs TRBV30 and TRBJ2-7; 8 nucleotides agree with TRBD1. The CDR3 has 13 amino acids. CDR1 is GTSNPN, CDR2 SVGIG, per germline (reference sequence). V lost 8 bases, J lost 7 bases, and 13 bases stayed unmatched. In DNA form, the CDR3 reads TGTGCCCTGGAACGGACAGGGATACGGGAGCAGTACTTC. Translating gives CALERTGIREQYF.

V and J are TRBV5-1 and TRBJ1-2, with 9 bases lining up with TRBD1. V dropped 0 bases and J dropped 8; count of bases not matched to a gene: 11. The germline V gene encodes CDR1 SGHRS and CDR2 YFSETQ. The CDR3 loop spans 16 amino acids. In nucleotides, the CDR3 is TGCGCCAGCAGCTTGGGACTGGGACAGGGATTCGCCGGCTACACCTTC. As protein: CASSLGLGQGFAGYTF.

This chain uses TRBV19 with TRBJ2-7; TRBD1 might be the D (5 bases). V shed 5 bases and J shed 1 base, with 9 bases lying between them. This CDR3 has 13 residues. Looked up from germline, CDR1 is LNHDA and CDR2 is SQIVND (reference sequence). The CDR3 nucleotides read TGTGCCAGTAGTGCGGCAGGGTCCTACGAGCAGTACTTC. It yields the protein CASSAAGSYEQYF.

In its sample, this clone was seen once. The chain uses TRBV24-1 and TRBJ1-4, with 10 bases that match TRBD1. Germline V CDR1 and CDR2: KGHDR, SFDVKD. The ends lost 1 base at V and 6 bases at J; junction bases unmatched: 1. The CDR3 loop spans 15 amino acids. The CDR3: CATSDLGTGDEKLFF. Written as DNA, the CDR3 is TGTGCCACCAGTGATTTAGGGACAGGGGATGAAAAACTGTTTTTT.

This chain connects TRBV2 to TRBJ2-3; D may correspond to TRBD1 or TRBD2 (5 bases each). V was clipped by 7 bases and J by 1 base, with 12 bases between them. The CDR3 is made up of 14 amino acids. Germline loops: CDR1 SNHLY, CDR2 FYNNEI. The CDR3, as DNA: TGTGCCAGCATCGGGACCAGCCGCACAGATACGCAGTATTTT. As protein: CASIGTSRTDTQYF.

The chain uses TRBV3-1 (or the pseudogene TRBV3-2) and TRBJ1-5; no reliable D call. The CDR3 extends over 13 amino acids. The V and J ends lost 5 bases and 2 bases respectively, with 7 bases between them. Germline V gene data show CDR1 as LGHDT and CDR2 as YNNKEL (reference sequence). The CDR3 loop is CASSSGGNQPQHF. In DNA, the CDR3 is TGTGCCAGCAGCAGTGGTGGCAATCAGCCCCAGCATTTT.

V usage is TRBV18 and J usage is TRBJ2-1; D not resolved. Deletions cut 2 bases from V and 7 bases from J, with 3 bases between. The CDR3 length is 11 residues. The germline V gene has CDR1 KGHSH and CDR2 LQKENI. The CDR3 DNA reads as TGTGCCAGCTCACCAAAGAATGAGCAGTTCTTC. It translates to CASSPKNEQFF.

The chain carries TRBV5-4 and TRBJ2-7; 7 bases map to TRBD2. This CDR3 contains 16 residues. The J segment lost 3 bases and the V segment lost 4 bases, leaving 13 bases of the junction unmatched. Germline assignment: CDR1 SGHNT and CDR2 YYREEE (reference sequence). This CDR3 is CASSGPLAVGGYEQYF. CDR3 DNA sequence: TGTGCCAGCAGCGGGCCCCTAGCGGTGGGGGGCTACGAGCAGTACTTC.

The chain combines TRBV18 with TRBJ2-3; D gene uncertain. This CDR3 has 14 amino acids. Trimming took off 5 bases at V and 5 bases at J, with 14 bases between the two ends. Germline V CDR1 and CDR2: KGHSH, LQKENI. The CDR3 nucleotides are TGTGCCAGCTCATCTTCCCGGTCTGAAGATACGCAGTATTTT. Translated: CASSSSRSEDTQYF.

In its sample, this clone was seen a few times. The chain has TRBV3-1 (or the pseudogene TRBV3-2) and TRBJ2-1; a possible D gene is TRBD1 (5 bases). This CDR3 comprises 14 residues. In germline, CDR1 is LGHDT, CDR2 YNNKEL (reference sequence). The ends were cut back, 5 bases at V and 6 bases at J, with 14 bases in the middle. CDR3 coding DNA: TGTGCCAGCAGCATGAATGGACAATCCAATGAGCAGTTCTTC. Protein: CASSMNGQSNEQFF.

This clone appeared once. This chain uses TRBV2 with TRBJ2-5, with D hard to call. V lost 6 bases and J lost 3, with 11 bases in between. The CDR3 has 13 residues. Germline-derived CDR1 and CDR2 are SNHLY and FYNNEI. The CDR3 loop reads CASSPVEEETQYF. The CDR3 DNA sequence: TGTGCCAGCAGCCCCGTGGAAGAAGAGACCCAGTACTTC.

The chain joins TRBV7-7 to TRBJ2-2; possibly TRBD2 for D (6 bases). V was shortened by 6 bases and J by 2 bases, with 16 bases between the two germline ends. The germline V gene has CDR1 SSHAT and CDR2 FNYEAQ (reference sequence). This CDR3 has 16 amino acids. The CDR3 sequence is CASRPTGTPNTGELFF. The CDR3 region has the DNA TGTGCCAGCAGACCCACCGGGACTCCTAACACCGGGGAGCTGTTTTTT.

The chain carries TRBV28 and TRBJ1-1, with D unresolved. The CDR3 contains 12 residues. V was clipped by 7 bases and J by 2 bases, with 8 bases between them. Germline values: CDR1 MDHEN, CDR2 SYDVKM. In nucleotides, the CDR3 is TGTGCCAGCAAAGAGGTAAACACTGAAGCTTTCTTT. Translation: CASKEVNTEAFF.

Concerning this clone: At the DNA level, this CDR3 is encoded by other sequences in the same sample as well. The gene calls are TRBV5-1 and TRBJ1-1, with a weak D call TRBD1 (5 bases). Germline CDR1 and CDR2: SGHRS and YFSETQ. V shed 2 bases and J shed 5 bases, with 10 bases lying between them. This CDR3 has 13 amino acids. The CDR3 DNA sequence: TGCGCCAGCAGCTTCGGGGGGAGAACTGAAGCTTTCTTT. Its protein is CASSFGGRTEAFF.

J is TRBJ1-6 and V is TRBV2; D is unresolved. This CDR3 has 12 amino acids. Germline V gives CDR1 SNHLY, CDR2 FYNNEI. With 4 bases removed from V and 10 bases from J, the gap between germline ends came to 8 bases. In nucleotides, the CDR3 is TGTGCCAGCAGTGTGAGGCGATCACCCCTCCACTTT. Residues: CASSVRRSPLHF.

The V call is TRBV15, the J call TRBJ1-1; D gene uncertain. From germline, CDR1 is LNHNV and CDR2 YYDKDF (reference sequence). Deletions cut 2 bases from V and 1 base from J, with 14 bases between. There are 16 residues in the CDR3. As DNA, the CDR3 is TGTGCCACCAGCAGACCCACCTACAGAACGAACACTGAAGCTTTCTTT. Its translation is CATSRPTYRTNTEAFF.

The chain employs TRBV5-1 and TRBJ1-1; 7 nucleotides line up with TRBD1. The CDR3 contains 15 residues. V trimming: 4 bases; J trimming: 6 bases; junction bases outside the gene matches: 12. Germline V gives CDR1 SGHRS, CDR2 YFSETQ. The CDR3 coding sequence is TGCGCCAGCAGCGAAGAGACAGGGAATCCCCCTGAAGCTTTCTTT. Encoded protein: CASSEETGNPPEAFF. The full variable domain, with the rest looked up from reference TRBV5-1 and TRBJ1-1, is KAGVTQTPRYLIKTRGQQVTLSCSPISGHRSVSWYQQTPGQGLQFLFEYFSETQRNKGNFPGRFSGRQFSNSRSEMNVSTLELGDSALYLCASSEETGNPPEAFFGQGTRLTVV.

The gene calls are TRBV29-1 and TRBJ2-2, with D possibly TRBD1 on 6 matching bases. Trimming pared 1 base from V and 3 bases from J, leaving 12 bases between. The CDR3 runs to 15 residues. Germline V gene sequence: CDR1 SQVTM, CDR2 ANQGSEA. CDR3 region: CSVEVGRGDTGELFF. CDR3 DNA sequence: TGCAGCGTTGAAGTAGGCAGGGGTGACACCGGGGAGCTGTTTTTT.

This clone has just one count. V usage is TRBV3-1 (or the pseudogene TRBV3-2) and J usage is TRBJ2-3, with 10 nucleotides matching TRBD2. Trimming cost V 4 bases and J 4 bases; bases outside gene matches: 17. The CDR3 loop spans 19 amino acids. Germline lookup yields CDR1 LGHDT and CDR2 YNNKEL (reference sequence). DNA of the CDR3: TGTGCCAGCAGCCGAGACCAAAATCCGGTAGCGGGGGGTTCAGATACGCAGTATTTT. It is translated as CASSRDQNPVAGGSDTQYF.

This clone occurred a few times. The chain joins TRBV6-1 to TRBJ1-5, with 7 bases fitting TRBD1. V was clipped by 3 bases and J by 4 bases; unmatched bases: 6. This CDR3 has 15 residues. Germline lookup yields CDR1 MNHNS and CDR2 SASEGT. The CDR3 region has the DNA TGTGCCAGCAGTGAGCAGACAGGGAATAATCAGCCCCAGCATTTT. Its protein product is CASSEQTGNNQPQHF.

This chain joins TRBV7-9 and TRBJ1-1; maybe TRBD1 (5 bases). V lost 5 bases and J 5 bases, leaving 9 bases between the germline ends. Germline V gives CDR1 SEHNR, CDR2 FQNEAQ (reference sequence). This CDR3 is 12 amino acids long. Here the CDR3 reads CASSLGTTEAFF. The CDR3 bases are TGTGCCAGCAGCCTAGGGACGACTGAAGCTTTCTTT.

The chain recombines TRBV5-5 with TRBJ2-3; D is perhaps TRBD1 (6 bases). CDR3 length equals 14 residues. The V gene lost 4 bases and the J gene lost 2 bases, with 11 bases spanning the gap. Germline V lookup: CDR1 SGHKS, CDR2 YYEKEE (reference sequence). CDR3 sequence: CASSEQGNTDTQYF. The CDR3 region has the DNA TGTGCCAGCAGCGAGCAGGGGAACACAGATACGCAGTATTTT.

The chain couples TRBV4-1 to TRBJ2-5; 9 positions agree with TRBD2. The CDR3 has 17 residues. The J segment lost 5 bases and the V segment lost 0 bases, leaving 10 bases of the junction unmatched. CDR1 and CDR2 from the germline V gene are MGHRA and YSYEKL. CDR3 DNA sequence: TGCGCCAGCAGCCAAGAAGGGCTAGCGGGATTCTTGGAGACCCAGTACTTC. It codes for CASSQEGLAGFLETQYF.

The V and J genes are TRBV2 and TRBJ2-1; D gene ambiguous. This CDR3 contains 15 residues. Germline loops: CDR1 SNHLY, CDR2 FYNNEI. Trimming cost V 5 bases and J 6 bases, with 17 bases left between them. The CDR3 DNA reads TGTGCCAGCAGTTCCCGACTCGGCCCAGGCAATGAGCAGTTCTTC. Translation gives CASSSRLGPGNEQFF.

This clone appeared a few times. This chain links TRBV7-8 with TRBJ1-2; D unresolved. With 5 bases removed from V and 4 bases from J, the gap between germline ends came to 14 bases. The CDR3 totals 14 residues. CDR1 and CDR2 from the germline V gene are SGHVS and FQNEAQ. The CDR3 loop reads CASSVLARSYGYTF. CDR3 nucleotides: TGTGCCAGCAGCGTACTGGCTCGGAGCTATGGCTACACCTTC.

Concerning this clone: This same CDR3 is encoded by further DNA sequences in the sample. V and J are TRBV27 and TRBJ2-5; D ambiguous. Looked up from germline, CDR1 is MNHEY and CDR2 is SMNVEV (reference sequence). The V gene lost 6 bases and the J gene lost 5 bases, with 10 bases spanning the gap. The CDR3 runs 12 residues. CDR3 sequence reads: CASSLVGETQYF. CDR3 nucleotides: TGTGCCAGCAGCCTGGTTGGGGAGACCCAGTACTTC.

J is TRBJ2-5 and V is TRBV11-3; tentative D call: TRBD2 (5 bases). The CDR3 consists of 13 residues. CDR1 and CDR2 (germline): SGHNT, YENEEA. V was clipped by 3 bases and J by 0 bases, with 5 bases between them. CDR3 nucleotides: TGTGCCAGCAGCTTCGGGGACCAAGAGACCCAGTACTTC. Its protein is CASSFGDQETQYF.